This passage covers 28 T cell receptor beta chains from one sample sequenced in a study of cytomegalovirus exposure and HLA in healthy donors. 60 Vbeta and 13 Jbeta primers were used in PCR. Method: immunoSEQ multiplex PCR; TCRdb's copy keeps in-frame clones and lacks some. The sample lists about 87,000 clones, roughly 72% occurring once. Material: PBMCs. The receptors were gathered from a man aged 25-40 years in good health and CMV-seropositive.

The chain links TRBV2 to TRBJ1-1, with TRBD1 identical over 10 bases. The V segment lost 6 bases and the J segment 2 bases; nucleotides outside the gene matches: 6. From germline, CDR1 is SNHLY and CDR2 FYNNEI. The CDR3 is made up of 15 amino acids. CDR3 in DNA: TGTGCCAGCAGAAGGGGACAGGGGAGAAACACTGAAGCTTTCTTT. Amino acids: CASRRGQGRNTEAFF.

The chain couples TRBV27 to TRBJ2-7; a possible D gene is TRBD2 (6 bases). CDR3 length: 17 amino acids. Germline lookup yields CDR1 MNHEY and CDR2 SMNVEV (reference sequence). Trimming pared 0 bases from V and 4 bases from J, leaving 19 bases between. CDR3 nucleotide sequence: TGTGCCAGCAGTTTATCGAGTCGGCAGGGACTGCCTTACGAGCAGTACTTC. Translated: CASSLSSRQGLPYEQYF.

The chain uses TRBV4-2 and TRBJ1-1; no firm D call. V lost 2 bases and J 2 bases, leaving 6 bases between the germline ends. The CDR3 spans 13 residues. CDR1 and CDR2 (germline): LGHNA, YNFKEQ. CDR3 nucleotide sequence: TGTGCCAGCAGCCAACCGGGTAACACTGAAGCTTTCTTT. This gives the protein CASSQPGNTEAFF.

The chain employs TRBV7-9 and TRBJ2-2; D possibly corresponds to TRBD2 (5 bases). Trimming took 3 bases from V and 1 from J, leaving 15 bases between them. This CDR3 spans 17 amino acids. Germline V lookup: CDR1 SEHNR, CDR2 FQNEAQ (reference sequence). CDR3 region: CASSFGGGRGNTGELFF. The CDR3 DNA follows: TGTGCCAGCAGCTTTGGTGGAGGTCGCGGGAACACCGGGGAGCTGTTTTTT.

The chain recombines TRBV5-1 with TRBJ2-5, with 10 bases identical to TRBD2. The CDR3 is 15 amino acids. Germline V gives CDR1 SGHRS, CDR2 YFSETQ. V was clipped by 7 bases and J by 1 base; unmatched bases: 7. The CDR3 region is CASLRSSGSQETQYF. The DNA for the CDR3 is TGCGCCAGCCTGCGTTCTAGCGGGAGCCAAGAGACCCAGTACTTC.

The chain uses TRBV6-5 and TRBJ2-1; 9 bases fit TRBD2. V dropped 6 bases and J dropped 5; count of bases not matched to a gene: 8. CDR3 length: 15 amino acids. Germline V gives CDR1 MNHEY, CDR2 SVGAGI. In nucleotides, the CDR3 is TGTGCCAGCAGCCTCAGCGGGGGGCCGCACAATGAGCAGTTCTTC. This gives the protein CASSLSGGPHNEQFF.

Here the CDR3 DNA reads TGCGCCAGCAGCCCCTATTCGATGACTAGCGGGGGACGGTACGAGCAGTACTTC. This sequence encodes CASSPYSMTSGGRYEQYF. The chain joins TRBV5-1 to TRBJ2-7; 12 bases agree with TRBD2. V lost 4 bases, J lost 4 bases, and 15 bases stayed unmatched. Per the germline V gene, CDR1 is SGHRS and CDR2 is YFSETQ. The CDR3 is made up of 18 amino acids. Variable domain in full (rest from reference TRBV5-1 and TRBJ2-7): KAGVTQTPRYLIKTRGQQVTLSCSPISGHRSVSWYQQTPGQGLQFLFEYFSETQRNKGNFPGRFSGRQFSNSRSEMNVSTLELGDSALYLCASSPYSMTSGGRYEQYFGPGTRLTVT.

This clone occurred a few times. The chain couples TRBV7-3 to TRBJ2-3; perhaps TRBD2 as D (6 bases). In germline, CDR1 is SGHTA, CDR2 FQGTGA. The CDR3 consists of 13 residues. The CDR3 region is CASGVGSTDTQYF. The CDR3 coding sequence is TGTGCTTCCGGTGTCGGGAGTACAGATACGCAGTATTTT.

This chain connects TRBV19 to TRBJ1-1; 8 bases fit TRBD1. CDR3 length: 17 residues. V shed 4 bases, J shed 0 bases, and the junction held 10 bases outside the gene matches. Per germline, CDR1 LNHDA and CDR2 SQIVND (reference sequence). The CDR3 region is CASSKIGGQVMNTEAFF. The DNA for the CDR3 is TGTGCCAGTAGTAAGATAGGGGGACAGGTGATGAACACTGAAGCTTTCTTT.

The chain joins TRBV7-8 to TRBJ1-5, with unresolved D. Trimming shortened V by 6 bases and J by 2 bases, and 14 bases separated the two germline ends. CDR3 length: 15 amino acids. Per the germline V gene, CDR1 is SGHVS and CDR2 is FQNEAQ. CDR3: CASSPGVEGNQPQHF. CDR3 sequence (DNA): TGTGCCAGCAGTCCCGGGGTGGAGGGCAATCAGCCCCAGCATTTT. The whole variable domain, filled in from reference TRBV7-8 and TRBJ1-5, reads GAGVSQSPRYKVAKRGQDVALRCDPISGHVSLFWYQQALGQGPEFLTYFQNEAQLDKSGLPSDRFFAERPEGSVSTLKIQRTQQEDSAVYLCASSPGVEGNQPQHFGDGTRLSIL.

The rearrangement joins TRBV7-9 to TRBJ1-2; 7 bases align to TRBD1. This CDR3 region has 14 residues. The V gene's germline CDR1 is SEHNR and CDR2 FQNEAQ (reference sequence). V was pared by 4 bases and J by 4 bases, with 6 bases of the junction left unmatched. The CDR3 protein is CASSYGTDTYGYTF. In DNA form, the CDR3 reads TGTGCCAGCAGCTACGGGACAGACACCTATGGCTACACCTTC.

This CDR3 is CAISDVRETQETQYF. Written as DNA, the CDR3 is TGTGCCATCAGTGATGTGAGGGAAACTCAAGAGACCCAGTACTTC. The chain couples TRBV10-3 to TRBJ2-5; D possibly corresponds to TRBD2 (5 bases). Germline assignment: CDR1 ENHRY and CDR2 SYGVKD. V gave up 3 bases and J gave up 2 bases, with 13 bases separating them. This CDR3 contains 15 residues.

This clone was found a few times. An end of the junction differs from the germline gene, which may be a read error. The J gene is TRBJ1-2, the V gene TRBV15; D possibly corresponds to TRBD1 (5 bases). The germline gives CDR1 LNHNV, CDR2 YYDKDF (reference sequence). The CDR3 covers 14 residues. The CDR3, as DNA: TGTGCCACCAAACGCGACGGTGGGGACTATGGCTACCCCTTC. It specifies CATKRDGGDYGYPF.

The gene calls are TRBV2 and TRBJ1-1; D perhaps matches TRBD1 (5 bases). The germline V gene has CDR1 SNHLY and CDR2 FYNNEI. The CDR3 covers 16 residues. V was shortened by 8 bases and J by 1 base, with 20 bases between the two germline ends. The CDR3 spells CASGPSLRATNTEAFF. In DNA form, the CDR3 reads TGTGCCAGCGGCCCCTCCCTCAGGGCCACGAACACTGAAGCTTTCTTT. The whole variable domain, filled in from reference TRBV2 and TRBJ1-1, reads EPEVTQTPSHQVTQMGQEVILRCVPISNHLYFYWYRQILGQKVEFLVSFYNNEISEKSEIFDDQFSVERPDGSNFTLKIRSTKLEDSAMYFCASGPSLRATNTEAFFGQGTRLTVV.

This chain links TRBV11-3 with TRBJ2-7, with a weak D call TRBD2 (6 bases). The germline CDR1 and CDR2 sequences are SGHNT and YENEEA. The CDR3 loop spans 13 amino acids. Between the trimmed V and J ends, which lost 5 bases and 1 base, there was a span of 9 bases. The CDR3, as DNA: TGTGCCAGCAGCCACGGGAGTTCCTACGAGCAGTACTTC. It encodes CASSHGSSYEQYF.

This chain uses TRBV6-4 with TRBJ1-4; 9 bases fit TRBD1. Trimming at V came to 5 bases and at J to 8 bases, leaving 15 bases not matched to a gene. This CDR3 is built from 17 residues. The V gene's germline CDR1 is MRHNA and CDR2 SNTAGT. CDR3 region: CASSKPPGQGIYEKLFF. The DNA for the CDR3 is TGTGCCAGCAGTAAACCTCCGGGACAGGGAATTTACGAAAAACTGTTTTTT.

This clone turned up a few times. The rearrangement joins TRBV14 to TRBJ2-1, with TRBD1 as a possible D gene (6 bases). Germline CDR1 and CDR2: SGHDN and FVKESK. Trimming took 1 base from V and 4 from J, leaving 17 bases between them. CDR3 length: 17 amino acids. DNA of the CDR3: TGTGCCAGCAGCCAAGGAAGGCAGGGGTCTTTTTACAATGAGCAGTTCTTC. Translated: CASSQGRQGSFYNEQFF.

V and J are TRBV2 and TRBJ2-7, with 8 bases identical to TRBD2. J lost 2 bases, V lost 7 bases, and 13 bases had no gene match. Germline V CDR1 and CDR2: SNHLY, FYNNEI. This CDR3 region has 16 residues. The DNA of the CDR3 is TGTGCCAGCAATTCCCTAAGCGGGGGCCCTGCCTACGAGCAGTACTTC. As protein: CASNSLSGGPAYEQYF.

J is TRBJ2-1 and V is TRBV5-8, with 10 bases aligning to TRBD2. The CDR3 has 16 residues. CDR1 and CDR2 (germline): SGHTS, YDEGEE. V lost 4 bases and J lost 3; bases outside the gene matches: 7. The CDR3 is CASSIPLAGVYNEQFF. Here the CDR3 DNA reads TGTGCCAGCAGCATTCCCCTAGCGGGAGTCTACAATGAGCAGTTCTTC.

V and J are TRBV28 and TRBJ1-1, with a possible D match to TRBD1 (6 bases). With 4 bases removed from V and 2 bases from J, the gap between germline ends came to 14 bases. The CDR3 loop spans 15 amino acids. Germline V lookup: CDR1 MDHEN, CDR2 SYDVKM. CDR3 region: CASSYPAGDNTEAFF. Written as DNA, the CDR3 is TGTGCCAGCAGTTATCCGGCAGGGGATAACACTGAAGCTTTCTTT.

The chain employs TRBV2 and TRBJ1-2; 7 bases are a match to TRBD1. V lost 6 bases, J lost 5 bases, and 3 bases stayed unmatched. Germline CDR1 and CDR2: SNHLY and FYNNEI. CDR3 length: 12 amino acids. In DNA form, the CDR3 reads TGTGCCAGCAGAGACAGGGCATATGGCTACACCTTC. As protein: CASRDRAYGYTF. The full variable domain, rest sourced from reference TRBV2 and TRBJ1-2, is EPEVTQTPSHQVTQMGQEVILRCVPISNHLYFYWYRQILGQKVEFLVSFYNNEISEKSEIFDDQFSVERPDGSNFTLKIRSTKLEDSAMYFCASRDRAYGYTFGSGTRLTVV.

The V and J genes are TRBV9 and TRBJ2-2, with D uncertain. With 4 bases removed from V and 8 bases from J, the gap between germline ends came to 12 bases. This CDR3 is 13 amino acids long. Germline V lookup: CDR1 SGDLS, CDR2 YYNGEE. Written as DNA, the CDR3 is TGTGCCAGCAGCCCTTCAATGAGGGGGGAGCTGTTTTTT. Translated, it gives CASSPSMRGELFF.

The rearrangement joins TRBV19 to TRBJ2-5, with TRBD2 identical over 10 bases. This CDR3 comprises 16 residues. V was clipped by 0 bases and J by 1 base; unmatched bases: 2. Per the germline V gene, CDR1 is LNHDA and CDR2 is SQIVND (reference sequence). The CDR3 is CASSIDQRGGQETQYF. The CDR3 coding sequence is TGTGCCAGTAGTATAGATCAGCGGGGGGGCCAAGAGACCCAGTACTTC.

This clone was seen once. This chain uses TRBV6-1 with TRBJ1-3, with D unclear. CDR3 length: 14 amino acids. Trimming left V 6 bases short and J 1 base short, with 10 bases between. Germline-derived CDR1 and CDR2 are MNHNS and SASEGT. The CDR3 bases are TGTGCCAGCAGGGGTGGGAGGTCTGGAAACACCATATATTTT. It translates to CASRGGRSGNTIYF.

As concerns this clone: Other nucleotide sequences in the sample specify the same CDR3. The chain combines TRBV25-1 with TRBJ2-2; D is ambiguous. The germline V gene has CDR1 MGHDK and CDR2 SYGVNS. V lost 6 bases and J 3 bases, leaving 5 bases between the germline ends. There are 12 residues in the CDR3. Here the CDR3 reads CASSLYTGELFF. CDR3 bases: TGTGCCAGCAGCCTATACACCGGGGAGCTGTTTTTT. Full variable domain (missing parts from reference TRBV25-1 and TRBJ2-2): EADIYQTPRYLVIGTGKKITLECSQTMGHDKMYWYQQDPGMELHLIHYSYGVNSTEKGDLSSESTVSRIRTEHFPLTLESARPSHTSQYLCASSLYTGELFFGEGSRLTVL.

This clone was detected a few times. The chain couples TRBV28 to TRBJ1-4, with TRBD1 matching 9 bases. The CDR3 has 16 amino acids. With V trimmed by 2 bases and J by 8 bases, 9 bases remained unmatched. CDR1 is MDHEN, CDR2 SYDVKM, per germline. CDR3 amino acids: CASSLPHGTGKEKLFF. CDR3 sequence (DNA): TGTGCCAGCAGTTTACCCCATGGGACAGGGAAAGAAAAACTGTTTTTT.

This clone was counted only a few times. The rearrangement links TRBV9 to TRBJ1-2; 12 bases map to TRBD1. CDR1 SGDLS and CDR2 YYNGEE come from the germline V gene. The ends lost 3 bases at V and 4 bases at J; junction bases unmatched: 4. There are 15 residues in the CDR3. The CDR3 reads CASSDGTGGVYGYTF. The CDR3 DNA is TGTGCCAGCAGCGACGGGACAGGGGGCGTCTATGGCTACACCTTC.

The chain joins TRBV7-9 to TRBJ2-7; 7 bases are a match to TRBD1. V trimming: 9 bases; J trimming: 3 bases; junction bases outside the gene matches: 5. The CDR3 consists of 12 residues. Germline CDR1 reads SEHNR; CDR2 reads FQNEAQ (reference sequence). The CDR3 loop is CASTGESYEQYF. The DNA for the CDR3 is TGTGCCAGTACAGGGGAAAGCTACGAGCAGTACTTC.